What follows are 28 T cell receptor beta chains derived from one specimen sequenced in a study of shared clonotypes between healthy human individuals. CD45RO-negative cells were positively selected for CCR7, leaving out terminally differentiated effector memory CD45RA+ cells. TCRdb's copy holds only in-frame clones and misses some; the assay was immunoSEQ multiplex PCR. The table includes hundreds of thousands of clones, about 90% detected once. Sequencing was carried out using naive CD8+ T cells sorted from blood. The receptors were gathered from a man aged 25 to 40 in good health.

The chain carries TRBV30 and TRBJ2-7; D not resolved. The CDR3 is made up of 11 amino acids. From germline, CDR1 is GTSNPN and CDR2 SVGIG (reference sequence). Deletions cut 4 bases from V and 3 bases from J, with 7 bases between. The CDR3 sequence is CAWTAVYEQYF. The CDR3 region has the DNA TGTGCCTGGACCGCCGTCTACGAGCAGTACTTC. Using reference TRBV30 and TRBJ2-7 for the parts outside the CDR3, the full variable domain is SQTIHQWPATLVQPVGSPLSLECTVEGTSNPNLYWYRQAAGRGLQLLFYSVGIGQISSEVPQNLSASRPQDRQFILSSKKLLLSDSGFYLCAWTAVYEQYFGPGTRLTVT.

Of note for this clone: This same CDR3 is encoded by further DNA sequences in the sample. The J gene is TRBJ2-7, the V gene TRBV7-9; D call uncertain. The V end lost 2 bases, the J end lost 2 bases, and 1 base lay between the germline ends. Per the germline V gene, CDR1 is SEHNR and CDR2 is FQNEAQ (reference sequence). CDR3 length equals 11 residues. The CDR3 reads CASSLTYEQYF. In nucleotides, the CDR3 is TGTGCCAGCAGCTTAACCTACGAGCAGTACTTC.

This sequence joins TRBV7-9 and TRBJ2-7; 8 bases agree with TRBD2. The germline V gene encodes CDR1 SEHNR and CDR2 FQNEAQ (reference sequence). The V segment lost 6 bases and the J segment 3 bases; nucleotides outside the gene matches: 10. This CDR3 spans 15 amino acids. The CDR3 nucleotides read TGTGCCAGCAGGTATGCGGGAGGCCCCCTCTACGAGCAGTACTTC. Translating gives CASRYAGGPLYEQYF.

To note about this clone: The same CDR3 arises from other DNA sequences in this sample as well. The V and J genes are TRBV5-4 and TRBJ2-7, with TRBD2 matching over 7 bases. Per the germline V gene, CDR1 is SGHNT and CDR2 is YYREEE (reference sequence). J gave up 4 bases and V 0 bases, and 4 bases lay outside the gene matches. The CDR3 sequence is 14 residues long. For the CDR3, the DNA is TGTGCCAGCAGCTTGGGCGCGGGAGATTACGAGCAGTACTTC. Residues: CASSLGAGDYEQYF.

The rearrangement links TRBV27 to TRBJ2-3; D not resolved. Trimming took off 3 bases at V and 1 base at J, with 11 bases between the two ends. The germline CDR1 and CDR2 sequences are MNHEY and SMNVEV (reference sequence). This CDR3 spans 15 amino acids. CDR3 protein: CASSFLLDRTDTQYF. The CDR3 DNA reads as TGTGCCAGCAGTTTTTTGTTAGACCGCACAGATACGCAGTATTTT.

The V call is TRBV4-1, the J call TRBJ2-5; TRBD1 is a possible D gene (6 bases). The CDR3 consists of 13 residues. Germline assignment: CDR1 MGHRA and CDR2 YSYEKL. V dropped 7 bases and J dropped 2 bases, with 11 bases sitting between them. The CDR3 sequence is CASTMTGQETQYF. The CDR3 DNA is TGCGCCAGCACAATGACAGGACAAGAGACCCAGTACTTC.

This clone was recorded only once. The chain joins TRBV5-4 to TRBJ2-4; a possible D gene is TRBD1 (6 bases). Deletions cut 2 bases from V and 8 bases from J, with 14 bases between. CDR3 length: 14 amino acids. The germline CDR1 and CDR2 sequences are SGHNT and YYREEE (reference sequence). In DNA, the CDR3 is TGTGCCAGCAGCTTCGGGACATCTGTCTACATTCAGTACTTC. Encoded protein: CASSFGTSVYIQYF.

This clone appeared a single time. The rearrangement uses TRBV5-8 and TRBJ2-7; 12 bases agree with TRBD1. Germline values: CDR1 SGHTS, CDR2 YDEGEE. The CDR3 is 16 residues long. Trimming removed 5 bases from V and 3 bases from J; junction bases left unmatched: 9. DNA for the CDR3: TGTGCCAGCAGTACCCCGGGACAGGGGGCTAACTACGAGCAGTACTTC. It translates to CASSTPGQGANYEQYF. The full variable domain, with the rest looked up from reference TRBV5-8 and TRBJ2-7, is EAGVTQSPTHLIKTRGQQATLRCSPISGHTSVYWYQQALGLGLQFLLWYDEGEERNRGNFPPRFSGRQFPNYSSELNVNALELEDSALYLCASSTPGQGANYEQYFGPGTRLTVT.

The chain employs TRBV2 and TRBJ2-7; 7 nucleotides line up with TRBD1. There are 14 residues in the CDR3. The V and J ends lost 3 bases and 3 bases, in that order; junction bases with no gene match: 5. Germline CDR1 is SNHLY and CDR2 is FYNNEI. The DNA for the CDR3 is TGTGCCAGCAGTGACGGGACAGTCCTCTACGAGCAGTACTTC. The encoded protein is CASSDGTVLYEQYF.

The chain has TRBV28 and TRBJ2-7, with D hard to call. In germline, CDR1 is MDHEN, CDR2 SYDVKM. V shed 3 bases and J shed 3 bases, with 9 bases lying between them. The CDR3 is made up of 13 amino acids. The chain's CDR3 is CASSFPENYEQYF. The CDR3 bases are TGTGCCAGCAGTTTCCCAGAGAACTACGAGCAGTACTTC.

This clone appeared a few times. The rearrangement joins TRBV5-6 to TRBJ2-5; D not certain. The CDR3 runs 13 residues. Germline V gene sequence: CDR1 SGHDT, CDR2 YYEEEE. V gave up 0 bases and J gave up 2 bases, with 5 bases separating them. For the CDR3, the DNA is TGTGCCAGCAGCTTGGTGGGGCAAGAGACCCAGTACTTC. Translation gives CASSLVGQETQYF.

The chain is built from TRBV6-4 and TRBJ2-2; no clear D gene. V lost 6 bases and J lost 1, with 6 bases in between. Germline CDR1 and CDR2: MRHNA and SNTAGT. The CDR3 length is 13 residues. The CDR3 sequence: CASSPGNTGELFF. For the CDR3, the DNA is TGTGCCAGCAGCCCAGGGAACACCGGGGAGCTGTTTTTT.

The rearrangement links TRBV5-4 to TRBJ2-7, with D perhaps given as TRBD1 or TRBD2 (5 bases each). The ends were cut back, 2 bases at V and 1 base at J, with 10 bases in the middle. Germline loops: CDR1 SGHNT, CDR2 YYREEE (reference sequence). This CDR3 has 14 amino acids. CDR3 sequence reads: CASSFRDGSYEQYF. In DNA, the CDR3 is TGTGCCAGCAGCTTCCGGGACGGATCCTACGAGCAGTACTTC.

This rearrangement joins TRBV29-1 to TRBJ2-1; D call uncertain. The germline V gene encodes CDR1 SQVTM and CDR2 ANQGSEA. V lost 8 bases, J lost 6 bases, and 17 bases lay in between. The CDR3 consists of 13 residues. This chain's CDR3 is CSTNRDNSNEQFF. CDR3 DNA: TGCAGCACAAACCGAGACAACTCCAATGAGCAGTTCTTC.

V and J are TRBV9 and TRBJ2-2; the match to TRBD1 covers 7 bases. The CDR3 consists of 13 residues. The V gene's germline CDR1 is SGDLS and CDR2 YYNGEE. V shed 2 bases and J 6 bases; nucleotides not matched to a gene: 1. CDR3 protein: CASSVQGAGELFF. The CDR3 bases are TGTGCCAGCAGCGTCCAGGGGGCCGGGGAGCTGTTTTTT.

This chain connects TRBV28 to TRBJ2-2, with a possible D match to TRBD2 (6 bases). Germline-derived CDR1 and CDR2 are MDHEN and SYDVKM. The length of the CDR3 is 15 residues. V lost 3 bases and J lost 1, with 9 bases in between. CDR3 sequence reads: CASSFTSLNTGELFF. In DNA form, the CDR3 reads TGTGCCAGCAGTTTTACTAGCCTGAACACCGGGGAGCTGTTTTTT.

The rearrangement joins TRBV7-9 to TRBJ2-5, with 9 bases fitting TRBD2. The length of the CDR3 is 16 residues. CDR1 is SEHNR, CDR2 FQNEAQ, per germline (reference sequence). Germline trimming cut 2 bases from V and 1 base from J; bases unmatched to any gene: 5. The DNA of the CDR3 is TGTGCCAGCAGCTTATTAGCGGGAGATCTCCAAGAGACCCAGTACTTC. Encoded protein: CASSLLAGDLQETQYF. Filled out from reference TRBV7-9 and TRBJ2-5, the complete variable domain reads DTGVSQNPRHKITKRGQNVTFRCDPISEHNRLYWYRQTLGQGPEFLTYFQNEAQLEKSRLLSDRFSAERPKGSFSTLEIQRTEQGDSAMYLCASSLLAGDLQETQYFGPGTRLLVL.

The genes are TRBV5-4 and TRBJ2-1, with no clear D. This CDR3 is built from 15 residues. Germline V gene data show CDR1 as SGHNT and CDR2 as YYREEE (reference sequence). The V end was cut by 0 bases, the J end by 0 bases, with 7 bases between. CDR3 sequence (DNA): TGTGCCAGCAGCTTGGCCGTGAGCTCCTACAATGAGCAGTTCTTC. It encodes CASSLAVSSYNEQFF. Full variable domain (remainder filled in from reference TRBV5-4 and TRBJ2-1): ETGVTQSPTHLIKTRGQQVTLRCSSQSGHNTVSWYQQALGQGPQFIFQYYREEENGRGNFPPRFSGLQFPNYSSELNVNALELDDSALYLCASSLAVSSYNEQFFGPGTRLTVL.

V is TRBV28 and J is TRBJ1-5, with a possible D match to TRBD1 (5 bases). This CDR3 contains 16 residues. Germline V gene data show CDR1 as MDHEN and CDR2 as SYDVKM. The V end was cut by 6 bases, the J end by 2 bases, with 17 bases between. The CDR3 nucleotides are TGTGCCAGCAGAGTCACCGGGACCTCCGGCAATCAGCCCCAGCATTTT. Translation: CASRVTGTSGNQPQHF.

The chain is built from TRBV11-2 and TRBJ2-1; 14 bases match TRBD2. This CDR3 has 13 residues. J lost 12 bases, V lost 6 bases, and 4 bases had no gene match. Germline CDR1 and CDR2: SGHAT and FQNNGV. CDR3 loop: CASRGLAGGVQFF. The CDR3 nucleotides are TGTGCCAGCAGAGGACTAGCGGGAGGAGTGCAGTTCTTC.

V is TRBV4-1 and J is TRBJ1-1; weak D call: TRBD1 (6 bases). CDR1 is MGHRA and CDR2 is YSYEKL in the germline V gene. The CDR3 consists of 15 residues. Trimming removed 1 base from V and 8 bases from J, with 17 bases in between. As DNA, the CDR3 is TGCGCCAGCAGCCAAGTACAGGGCTACGGGGCGGAAGCTTTCTTT. Its translation: CASSQVQGYGAEAFF.

V and J are TRBV7-2 and TRBJ1-5; no clear D. Germline V gene lookup returns CDR1 SGHTA and CDR2 FQGNSA. V was pared by 0 bases and J by 4 bases, with 4 bases between. The CDR3 runs to 13 residues. The CDR3 coding sequence is TGTGCCAGCAGCTTAGCGCTGAATCAGCCCCAGCATTTT. Translation gives CASSLALNQPQHF.

The chain links TRBV4-3 to TRBJ2-7; tentative D call: TRBD2 (6 bases). Trimming took 3 bases from V and 4 from J, leaving 13 bases between them. Germline assignment: CDR1 LGHNA and CDR2 YSLEER. The CDR3 loop spans 14 amino acids. The DNA of the CDR3 is TGCGCCAGCAGCCACAGTTCGGAGGGGTACGAGCAGTACTTC. As protein: CASSHSSEGYEQYF.

The chain joins TRBV29-1 to TRBJ2-5, with 10 nucleotides matching TRBD2. Trimming at V came to 4 bases and at J to 3 bases, leaving 11 bases not matched to a gene. The CDR3 is made up of 16 amino acids. Germline CDR1 SQVTM, CDR2 ANQGSEA. The CDR3 sequence is CSVVGQSGRAEETQYF. The DNA for the CDR3 is TGCAGCGTTGTGGGACAAAGCGGGAGGGCCGAAGAGACCCAGTACTTC.

Note on this clone: Other DNA sequences in this sample translate to the same CDR3. The CDR3 sequence is CASSLGVTYEQYF. DNA for the CDR3: TGTGCCAGCAGCTTAGGGGTGACCTACGAGCAGTACTTC. The chain uses TRBV13 and TRBJ2-7; the D is unclear. With 0 bases removed from V and 2 bases from J, the gap between germline ends came to 5 bases. CDR3 length: 13 amino acids. Germline V gene data show CDR1 as PRHDT and CDR2 as FYEKMQ (reference sequence).

The V gene is TRBV28, the J gene TRBJ1-1; D is undetermined. Trimming removed 10 bases from V and 5 bases from J, with 20 bases in between. The V gene's germline CDR1 is MDHEN and CDR2 SYDVKM. The CDR3 totals 14 residues. DNA for the CDR3: TGTGCCACGGTGGGGATCAGAGTAGGGACTGAAGCTTTCTTT. Its translation is CATVGIRVGTEAFF.

The genes are TRBV7-6 and TRBJ2-1; tentatively, D is TRBD2 (5 bases). CDR3 size: 14 residues. Germline CDR1 and CDR2: SGHVS and FNYEAQ. Trimming cost V 1 base and J 9 bases, with 13 bases left between them. Here the CDR3 DNA reads TGTGCCAGCAGCTTAGGAGGAGATGGGAGTGAGCAGTTCTTC. Amino acids: CASSLGGDGSEQFF.

The V and J genes are TRBV11-2 and TRBJ2-5; 8 positions agree with TRBD2. Germline V CDR1 and CDR2: SGHAT, FQNNGV. V shed 1 base, J shed 4 bases, and the junction held 11 bases outside the gene matches. CDR3 length: 17 residues. The CDR3 DNA sequence: TGTGCCAGCAGCTTAGGAGAGACGGGAGGGGGGAGAGAGACCCAGTACTTC. Amino acids: CASSLGETGGGRETQYF. The full variable domain, completed using reference TRBV11-2 and TRBJ2-5, is EAGVAQSPRYKIIEKRQSVAFWCNPISGHATLYWYQQILGQGPKLLIQFQNNGVVDDSQLPKDRFSAERLKGVDSTLKIQPAKLEDSAVYLCASSLGETGGGRETQYFGPGTRLLVL.